The rows below give T cell receptor beta chains drawn from one sample of a study of T cell repertoires in cytomegalovirus infection. MiXCR, applied by TCRdb to the reads, yields one record per CDR3 protein. Of 740,000 or so distinct CDR3 sequences detected, roughly a third appear once; the ten largest clones hold about 2.8%. Sequenced material: PBMCs. These receptors were obtained from a human donor in good health (CMV status not recorded). Some clones in this sample may be carry-over from other donors' samples. The CDR3 runs from the conserved cysteine through the conserved F or W. Each record gives: V gene, D gene, clone size, J gene, CDR3 DNA, CDR3 protein. A D gene is named only where the DNA matches it firmly. Rows may omit the clone size; those that give it use once, few, many or a size class.

TRBV9,TRBD1,NA,TRBJ2-1,TGTGCCAGCAGCGTGGGACAGGGACTATACAATGAGCAGTTCTTC,CASSVGQGLYNEQFF
TRBV5-1,TRBD1,NA,TRBJ2-7,TGCGCCAGCAGCTTGGTGAGACAGGGAAACGAGCAGTACTTC,CASSLVRQGNEQYF
TRBV6-2/TRBV6-3,TRBD1,few,TRBJ1-2,TGTGCCAGCAGCCGTCCCCCGCGGACAGGGGCCTGGGGCTACACCTTC,CASSRPPRTGAWGYTF
TRBV7-8,TRBD1,many,TRBJ2-7,TGTGCCAGCAGCTCACCAGGGACAGGGAGGTCCTACGAGCAGTACTTC,CASSSPGTGRSYEQYF
TRBV7-9,TRBD1,few,TRBJ2-7,TGTGCCAGCAGCTTAGCGTCGGGGACAGGGGCAGGGTCCGAGCAGTACTTC,CASSLASGTGAGSEQYF
TRBV7-8,NA,many,TRBJ2-7,TGTGCCAGCAGCGAGGCGAGGTCGGGTTACGAGCAGTACTTC,CASSEARSGYEQYF
TRBV28,NA,NA,TRBJ1-4,TGTGCCAGCAGTGAAACGGCAGGGGTGGATGAAAAACTGTTTTTT,CASSETAGVDEKLFF
TRBV19,NA,NA,TRBJ2-7,TGTGCCAGTAGTATAGGAATGGGGGACGAGCAGTACTTC,CASSIGMGDEQYF
TRBV6-5,NA,NA,TRBJ2-5,TGTGCCAGCAGTTACTCCACGGCCCAGTACTTC,CASSYSTAQYF
TRBV12-3/TRBV12-4,NA,few,TRBJ1-5,TGTGCCAGTACAGGGAACAATCAGCCCCAGCATTTT,CASTGNNQPQHF
TRBV7-2,NA,NA,TRBJ2-2,TGTGCCAGCAGCTTGCTGACGGGGGCCACCGGGGAGCTGTTTTTT,CASSLLTGATGELFF
TRBV7-2,NA,few,TRBJ2-1,TGTGCCAGCAGCGGGGACATCCCTTCCTACAATGAGCAGTTCTTC,CASSGDIPSYNEQFF
TRBV12-3/TRBV12-4,NA,many,TRBJ1-5,TGTGCCAGCAGTTTCGAGTATCAGCCCCAGCATTTT,CASSFEYQPQHF
TRBV28,NA,NA,TRBJ1-2,TGTGACAGCATGGACGGCTATGGCTACACCTTC,CDSMDGYGYTF
TRBV12-3/TRBV12-4,TRBD1,NA,TRBJ2-2,TGTGCCAGCAGTTTATTGCAGGGGGCCGGGGAGCTGTTTTTT,CASSLLQGAGELFF
TRBV7-8,NA,few,TRBJ2-1,TGTGCCAGCAGGCTAGCCCGCGGTGAGCAGTTCTTC,CASRLARGEQFF
TRBV27,TRBD1,NA,TRBJ2-1,TGTGCCAGCAGTTTATTTCCCCGGGACAGGGGAGGGTACAATGAGCAGTTCTTC,CASSLFPRDRGGYNEQFF
TRBV6-1,NA,few,TRBJ2-7,TGTGCCAGCAGGAGTTACAGGGTCGAGCAGTACTTC,CASRSYRVEQYF
TRBV28,NA,NA,TRBJ2-4,TGTGCCAGCAGCCAAAACAGGGTCGCCTACTTC,CASSQNRVAYF
TRBV2,NA,NA,TRBJ2-4,TGTGCCAGCAGTATTAGCGAGAGAGGGAAAAACATTCAGTACTTC,CASSISERGKNIQYF
TRBV11-1,NA,NA,TRBJ2-1,TGTGCCAGCAGCTCAGCCCGGAGGGGCCGGGTTAATGAGCAGTTCTTC,CASSSARRGRVNEQFF
TRBV28,TRBD1,NA,TRBJ2-4,TGTGCCAGCAGTACCGGACAGGGGCGCGCCAAAAACATTCAGTACTTC,CASSTGQGRAKNIQYF
TRBV20-1,NA,NA,TRBJ2-7,TGCAGTGTCCAACGACTCGAACAAGCGTACGAGCAGTACTTC,CSVQRLEQAYEQYF
TRBV4-1,NA,NA,TRBJ2-3,TGCGCCAGCAGCCAAGATGGAGGGGATACGCAGTATTTT,CASSQDGGDTQYF